These 27 T cell receptor beta chains were sequenced from one sample in a study of T cells after yellow fever vaccination. TCRdb independently ran MiXCR on the 5' RACE reads; one entry per CDR3 protein. The sample has some 350,000 distinct CDR3 sequences, 6.2% seen once. The specimen was PBMCs, collected 5 days after the yellow fever booster vaccination. The source is a man between 25 and 39 years old who received the YFV17D yellow fever vaccine.

This clonotype was counted at least ten times. V usage is TRBV20-1 and J usage is TRBJ2-3; 7 nucleotides agree with TRBD2. With 0 bases clipped from V and 6 bases from J, the junction kept 15 bases outside the gene matches. This CDR3 contains 17 residues. From germline, CDR1 is DFQATT and CDR2 SNEGSKA (reference sequence). DNA for the CDR3: TGCAGTGCTAGAGATCACTCTCCGGGACTAACATACGATACGCAGTATTTT. This codes for CSARDHSPGLTYDTQYF.

This clonotype was observed at least ten times. The chain uses TRBV27 and TRBJ2-1, with a weak D call TRBD2 (6 bases). V lost 11 bases and J lost 0, with 11 bases in between. CDR3 length: 13 residues. CDR1 MNHEY and CDR2 SMNVEV come from the germline V gene (reference sequence). The CDR3, as DNA: TGTGCCTCGGGACTCAGCTCCTACAATGAGCAGTTCTTC. Protein sequence: CASGLSSYNEQFF.

J is TRBJ2-2 and V is TRBV7-2, with D tentatively TRBD2 (6 bases). The CDR3 totals 17 residues. CDR1 and CDR2 (germline): SGHTA, FQGNSA. V dropped 3 bases and J dropped 4 bases, with 18 bases sitting between them. Here the CDR3 reads CASSFSGTGVGTGELFF. The CDR3 coding sequence is TGTGCCAGCAGCTTTTCAGGAACGGGAGTGGGCACCGGGGAGCTGTTTTTT.

In this sample, this clonotype turned up a few times. V usage is TRBV20-1 and J usage is TRBJ2-5, with 8 positions matching TRBD1. The J segment lost 2 bases and the V segment lost 6 bases, leaving 14 bases of the junction unmatched. The CDR3 consists of 16 residues. Germline V gives CDR1 DFQATT, CDR2 SNEGSKA (reference sequence). The CDR3 reads CSAGPPRGRLQETQYF. The CDR3 region has the DNA TGCAGTGCCGGACCTCCCAGGGGGCGCCTTCAAGAGACCCAGTACTTC.

The table lists this clonotype with many counts. The chain carries TRBV15 and TRBJ2-3; no clear D. The V gene's germline CDR1 is LNHNV and CDR2 YYDKDF (reference sequence). Trimming pared 4 bases from V and 3 bases from J, leaving 5 bases between. The CDR3 length is 12 residues. CDR3 amino acids: CATSKVTDTQYF. The CDR3 DNA reads TGTGCCACCAGCAAAGTTACAGATACGCAGTATTTT.

This clonotype was picked up a small number of times. The junction differs from germline at one of its ends, possibly a read error. The chain joins TRBV28 to TRBJ2-7; 15 bases agree with TRBD2. The CDR3 covers 13 residues. Germline V lookup: CDR1 MDHEN, CDR2 SYDVKM. Written as DNA, the CDR3 is TGTGCCAGCAGTGGACTAGCGGGAGGGTCCCTGAACTTC. It specifies CASSGLAGGSLNF.

This clonotype was picked up a small number of times. The rearrangement uses TRBV20-1 and TRBJ2-5; D not certain. The CDR3 runs to 10 residues. The germline V gene encodes CDR1 DFQATT and CDR2 SNEGSKA (reference sequence). Trimming pared 5 bases from V and 5 bases from J, leaving 6 bases between. The chain's CDR3 is CSAVDETQYF. Written as DNA, the CDR3 is TGCAGTGCTGTCGACGAGACCCAGTACTTC.

V gene TRBV4-2 combines with J gene TRBJ2-7; 8 positions match TRBD1. The CDR3 is 13 residues long. Unmatched junction bases numbered 3, after V lost 3 bases and J lost 5 bases. Germline V gives CDR1 LGHNA, CDR2 YNFKEQ. For the CDR3, the DNA is TGTGCCAGCAGCCACCTGGACAGGGACGAGCAGTACTTC. Its protein is CASSHLDRDEQYF.

This clonotype was recorded many times. This chain uses TRBV29-1 with TRBJ2-5; tentatively, D is TRBD1 (6 bases). The germline V gene has CDR1 SQVTM and CDR2 ANQGSEA. V dropped 4 bases and J dropped 7 bases, with 13 bases sitting between them. This CDR3 contains 12 residues. The CDR3: CSVVTGFGTQYF. DNA for the CDR3: TGCAGCGTTGTAACAGGGTTCGGGACCCAGTACTTC.

This clonotype showed up many times. This chain uses TRBV12-3 or TRBV12-4 with TRBJ2-5; 8 nucleotides agree with TRBD2. The ends lost 4 bases at V and 4 bases at J; junction bases unmatched: 8. The CDR3 is 15 residues long. CDR3 region: CASSSRGGRIETQYF. CDR3 bases: TGTGCCAGCAGTTCCCGGGGGGGGAGGATAGAGACCCAGTACTTC.

This clonotype was recorded at least ten times. The chain recombines TRBV20-1 with TRBJ2-1; D gene ambiguous. Germline V gene data show CDR1 as DFQATT and CDR2 as SNEGSKA (reference sequence). V lost 6 bases, J lost 6 bases, and 18 bases lay in between. CDR3 length: 14 amino acids. Here the CDR3 reads CSARPVRAPNEQFF. The CDR3 DNA follows: TGCAGTGCCCGCCCGGTCCGGGCCCCCAATGAGCAGTTCTTC.

This clonotype was seen at least ten times. The rearrangement joins TRBV15 to TRBJ1-4; the match to TRBD1 covers 8 bases. Germline trimming cut 5 bases from V and 8 bases from J; bases unmatched to any gene: 10. The germline gives CDR1 LNHNV, CDR2 YYDKDF (reference sequence). The CDR3 has 15 amino acids. CDR3 DNA: TGTGCCACCAGCGCCAGGACAGGGAAAGGCGAAAAACTGTTTTTT. It codes for CATSARTGKGEKLFF.

This rearrangement joins TRBV27 to TRBJ2-3; D gene uncertain. Deletions cut 4 bases from V and 0 bases from J, with 11 bases between. Germline V gene lookup returns CDR1 MNHEY and CDR2 SMNVEV (reference sequence). The CDR3 extends over 15 amino acids. The DNA of the CDR3 is TGTGCCAGCAGTTATCTGGACGGAAGCACAGATACGCAGTATTTT. Its protein product is CASSYLDGSTDTQYF.

This clonotype came up many times. The V call is TRBV20-1, the J call TRBJ2-5; D is unresolved. The CDR3 length is 11 residues. Trimming removed 8 bases at V and 4 bases at J, with 11 bases between. Germline V gene sequence: CDR1 DFQATT, CDR2 SNEGSKA (reference sequence). In DNA, the CDR3 is TGCAGTCCACTAATCTTAGAGACCCAGTACTTC. Protein: CSPLILETQYF.

The chain combines TRBV30 with TRBJ1-2; D not certain. This CDR3 has 10 residues. The V gene lost 1 base and the J gene lost 3 bases, with 0 bases spanning the gap. Per the germline V gene, CDR1 is GTSNPN and CDR2 is SVGIG (reference sequence). The CDR3 bases are TGTGCCTGGAGTGACTATGGCTACACCTTC. Protein product: CAWSDYGYTF.

This clonotype has only a few counts. The chain uses TRBV6-1 and TRBJ1-1; tentative D call: TRBD1 (5 bases). V lost 6 bases to trimming and J lost 8 bases, with 16 bases between them. Germline V CDR1 and CDR2: MNHNS, SASEGT. This CDR3 spans 13 amino acids. The DNA for the CDR3 is TGTGCCAGCAGGGACCTAGGGGTGGGGGAAGCTTTCTTT. Residues: CASRDLGVGEAFF.

The CDR3: CASTKTGVHEQYF. Here the CDR3 DNA reads TGCGCCAGCACCAAGACAGGGGTACACGAGCAGTACTTC. The V gene is TRBV5-1, the J gene TRBJ2-7; 8 bases match TRBD1. Unmatched junction bases numbered 7, after V lost 6 bases and J lost 5 bases. The germline V gene has CDR1 SGHRS and CDR2 YFSETQ. This CDR3 is built from 13 residues.

This chain links TRBV12-3 or TRBV12-4 with TRBJ2-2; no reliable D call. V was shortened by 6 bases and J by 5 bases, with 16 bases between the two germline ends. This CDR3 has 15 residues. The CDR3 DNA reads as TGTGCCAGCAGCCTGGGGTTCGGTAGGACCGGGGAGCTGTTTTTT. It translates to CASSLGFGRTGELFF.

This clonotype has ten or more counts. The chain links TRBV3-1 to TRBJ2-5, with D possibly matching TRBD1 (6 bases). V dropped 6 bases and J dropped 4 bases, with 12 bases sitting between them. Looked up from germline, CDR1 is LGHDT and CDR2 is YNNKEL (reference sequence). CDR3 length equals 13 residues. Here the CDR3 reads CASRLQGAETQYF. The DNA of the CDR3 is TGTGCCAGCAGATTACAGGGAGCAGAGACCCAGTACTTC.

This clonotype occurred a few times. V gene TRBV7-6 combines with J gene TRBJ2-7; 11 nucleotides agree with TRBD2. From germline, CDR1 is SGHVS and CDR2 FNYEAQ. With 1 base clipped from V and 6 bases from J, the junction kept 2 bases outside the gene matches. The CDR3 extends over 14 amino acids. CDR3: CASSLGLAGPEQYF. CDR3 sequence (DNA): TGTGCCAGCAGCTTAGGACTAGCGGGACCCGAGCAGTACTTC. The full variable domain, its missing parts supplied by reference TRBV7-6 and TRBJ2-7, is GAGVSQSPRYKVTKRGQDVALRCDPISGHVSLYWYRQALGQGPEFLTYFNYEAQQDKSGLPNDRFSAERPEGSISTLTIQRTEQRDSAMYRCASSLGLAGPEQYFGPGTRLTVT.

As for this clonotype: Its ends do not fully match the called genes, so a read error is possible. The rearrangement links TRBV7-2 to TRBJ2-3, with unresolved D. CDR3 size: 13 residues. Germline-derived CDR1 and CDR2 are SGHTA and FQGNSA. The CDR3 coding sequence is TGTGCCTGCAGCCCCCCCGGACCAGATACGCAGTATTTT. This translates into CACSPPGPDTQYF.

This clonotype was detected many times. The conserved phenylalanine or tryptophan normally closing the CDR3 is absent here, so this likely arose from a read error. Because the CDR3's place on the DNA is in doubt, the DNA is left out and the CDR3 is given as listed by TCRdb. This chain connects TRBV29-1 to TRBJ2-3; the table gives TRBD2 as D, unverified against the DNA. The CDR3 spans 9 residues, counting both ends. Per germline, CDR1 SQVTM and CDR2 ANQGSEA. CDR3 protein: CSVDRDLTL.

The chain carries TRBV10-1 and TRBJ2-7; 9 nucleotides line up with TRBD1. In germline, CDR1 is WNHNN, CDR2 SYGVQD (reference sequence). Unmatched junction bases numbered 6, after V lost 6 bases and J lost 0 bases. This CDR3 contains 15 residues. This CDR3 reads CASSPDRGNSYEQYF. CDR3 nucleotides: TGCGCCAGCAGCCCCGACAGGGGGAACTCCTACGAGCAGTACTTC.

The chain recombines TRBV10-2 with TRBJ1-1; 9 nucleotides line up with TRBD1. This CDR3 has 13 amino acids. With 6 bases clipped from V and 7 bases from J, the junction kept 6 bases outside the gene matches. CDR1 is WSHSY and CDR2 is SAAADI in the germline V gene. The CDR3 protein is CASSQGTGHEAFF. CDR3 coding DNA: TGCGCCAGCAGCCAAGGGACAGGGCATGAAGCTTTCTTT.

This clonotype has ten or more counts. The chain combines TRBV20-1 with TRBJ2-1; the match to TRBD2 covers 7 bases. CDR3 length equals 15 residues. Trimming removed 0 bases from V and 5 bases from J; junction bases left unmatched: 7. The germline gives CDR1 DFQATT, CDR2 SNEGSKA (reference sequence). The CDR3 DNA is TGCAGTGCTAGAGATCCCAGCGGGACCGACAATGAGCAGTTCTTC. This sequence encodes CSARDPSGTDNEQFF.

This clonotype was seen at least ten times. This chain links TRBV18 with TRBJ2-7; no definite D call. This CDR3 is 15 amino acids long. Germline V lookup: CDR1 KGHSH, CDR2 LQKENI. V dropped 2 bases and J dropped 2 bases, with 13 bases sitting between them. CDR3 in amino acids: CASSPYGDSAYEQYF. The CDR3 nucleotides are TGTGCCAGCTCACCATACGGAGACTCGGCCTACGAGCAGTACTTC. Variable domain in full (rest from reference TRBV18 and TRBJ2-7): NAGVMQNPRHLVRRRGQEARLRCSPMKGHSHVYWYRQLPEEGLKFMVYLQKENIIDESGMPKERFSAEFPKEGPSILRIQQVVRGDSAAYFCASSPYGDSAYEQYFGPGTRLTVT.

This clonotype was counted between two and nine times. This chain connects TRBV18 to TRBJ2-3; the D is unclear. Trimming pared 4 bases from V and 6 bases from J, leaving 23 bases between. This CDR3 spans 17 amino acids. Germline CDR1 and CDR2: KGHSH and LQKENI. This CDR3 is CASSQPPSPTKRDTQYF. DNA of the CDR3: TGTGCCAGCTCACAACCCCCGAGTCCTACAAAACGGGATACGCAGTATTTT.